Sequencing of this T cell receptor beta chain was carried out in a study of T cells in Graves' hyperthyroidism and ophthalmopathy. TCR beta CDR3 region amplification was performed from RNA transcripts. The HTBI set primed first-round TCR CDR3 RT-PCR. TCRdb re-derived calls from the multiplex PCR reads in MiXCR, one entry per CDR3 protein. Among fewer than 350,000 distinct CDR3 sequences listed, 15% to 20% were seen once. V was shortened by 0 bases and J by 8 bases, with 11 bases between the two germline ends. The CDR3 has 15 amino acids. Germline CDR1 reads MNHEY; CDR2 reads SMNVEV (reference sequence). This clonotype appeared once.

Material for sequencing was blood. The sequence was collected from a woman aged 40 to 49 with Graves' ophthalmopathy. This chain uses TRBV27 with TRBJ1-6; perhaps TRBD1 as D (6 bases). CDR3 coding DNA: TGTGCCAGCAGTTTATCCCGACAGGAATATTCACCCCTCCACTTT. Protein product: CASSLSRQEYSPLHF.